This TCR beta chain appears in the sequencing data of a study of cytomegalovirus exposure and HLA in healthy donors. Only in-frame clones appear in the TCRdb table, and some are missing; sequencing was by immunoSEQ multiplex PCR. The sample includes about 140,000 clones, around 88% of them seen just once. V was clipped by 4 bases and J by 7 bases; unmatched bases: 15. This CDR3 is 16 amino acids long. Germline V gene lookup returns CDR1 MNHEY and CDR2 SVGAGI. The chain carries TRBV6-5 and TRBJ1-2; 7 bases fit TRBD1. This TCR came from a woman under 30 in good health and CMV-seropositive. The sequenced material came from PBMCs. The CDR3 spells CASSSPGYTGATGYTF. CDR3 sequence (DNA): TGTGCCAGCAGTTCTCCGGGATACACAGGGGCGACTGGCTACACCTTC.